This T cell receptor (beta chain) was documented in a study of cytomegalovirus exposure and HLA in healthy donors. The wider study: Earlier sequencing of around 190 million T cells yielded approximately 120 million unique TCR beta sequences.

Germline loops: CDR1 MNHEY, CDR2 SVGAGI. Trimming took off 6 bases at V and 4 bases at J, with 13 bases between the two ends. This CDR3 has 14 residues. Healthy donors of bone marrow made up the group. 60 Vbeta and 13 Jbeta primers were used in PCR. Per the authors' pipeline: Later reanalysis found 80 million or so unique TCR beta chains, roughly 9.9 million of them shared. Measured with immunoSEQ multiplex PCR; TCRdb has only the in-frame clones, and not every one. V and J calls and clone size come straight from that table; D and trimming were deduced from the DNA. Of roughly 100,000 clones in the sample, more than 70% were seen once.

Sequenced input: PBMCs. The clonotype originates from a female donor in good health and CMV-seronegative. The chain couples TRBV6-5 to TRBJ1-3, with D possibly matching TRBD1 (6 bases). CDR3 DNA: TGTGCCAGCAGCCGCCCCGGGACAGGAAACACCATATATTTT. It is translated as CASSRPGTGNTIYF.